This T cell receptor beta chain was profiled in a study of Graves' ophthalmopathy and Graves' hyperthyroidism (dated by TCRdb to 2017 to 2018). With regard to the full study: Peripheral blood was collected at initial diagnosis, before any treatment. After sampling, hyperthyroidism patients received methimazole starting at 30 mg daily, and ophthalmopathy patients received high-dose intravenous methylprednisolone. A discovery set of 95 to 100 patients (approximately 45 ophthalmopathy, 57 stable hyperthyroidism) was enrolled to explore V-J signatures distinguishing ophthalmopathy from hyperthyroidism. TCR beta repertoire signatures were used to distinguish Graves' ophthalmopathy from Graves' hyperthyroidism and to predict progression to ophthalmopathy. In more than five hyperthyroidism patients, T-cell repertoires of thyroid tissue and blood were compared. An independent validation cohort was composed of about 20 hyperthyroidism patients and approximately 15 patients who later progressed from hyperthyroidism to ophthalmopathy. The 100 discovery patients were randomly split 7:3 into training and test sets. In total, some 140 blood samples were TCR-sequenced: some 43 ophthalmopathy, over 70 hyperthyroidism and some 17 hyperthyroidism-to-ophthalmopathy patients. General study outcomes and caveats: In validation, the model predicted ophthalmopathy progression with more than 55% sensitivity and approximately 75% specificity; some 13 predicted patients were CT-confirmed with GO in a median of around 6.5 months. No statistical method was used to predetermine the sample size, and group allocation was not hidden from the investigators. In cross-validation, the 13-signature model distinguished ophthalmopathy from stable hyperthyroidism with 85% to 90% sensitivity and almost 83% specificity, and in the test set the corresponding values were 80% and 75%. Most of the expanded thyroid clonotypes with a frequency above 0.001 were also detected in blood, and it was suggested that the thyroid immune response may be reflected by blood repertoires.

For repertoire sequencing, TCR beta CDR3 regions were amplified from RNA transcripts. HTBI primers and the Qiagen OneStep RT-PCR kit were used in a first-round RT-PCR, which was followed by a second-round multiplex PCR, size selection and purification. The libraries underwent paired-end sequencing with 100 bp reads on an Illumina HiSeq2000. The authors' analysis ran thus. SOAPnuke was used for read processing, and reads with adapters, uncalled bases, a mean Phred below 15, or no exact constant-primer or identifier match were discarded. COPE v1.2.5 was used to merge the high-quality paired reads. Each unique nucleotide sequence was treated as a clonotype, and MiTCR v1.1 was used to align the clonotypes to the IMGT TRB V, D and J references. Only V-J combinations with frequency above 0.0001 were analysed, covering approximately 99% of repertoires. For each V-J combination, a TCR clonal expansion and chaos score was defined as the ratio of F50 clonal expansion to chaos observed in the TCRdist matrix. Welch's t-statistics and random forest were used to narrow the features down to more than 10 V-J combinations, which were then fed into a naive Bayes classifier. The similarity between thyroid and blood repertoires was quantified using the Morisita-Horn index. TCRdb applied fastp at Q25 and MiXCR to the public reads, then kept only in-frame beta chains. Rows with one shared CDR3 protein collapse into an entry with the most common genes and DNA. It is TCRdb's table, rather than the study itself, that gives the V and J calls and clone size. In this sample the table shows about 150,000 distinct CDR3 sequences, less than 45% of which occur a single time. The ten most abundant clones make up roughly 6% of the sample.

Ophthalmopathy patients had moderately to severely active disease, Clinical Activity Score of at least 3, NOSPECS grade of at least 4, and disease duration under 3 months. Patients were excluded if they had other autoimmune diseases, uncontrolled infections, pregnancy or lactation. Diagnosis relied on clinical symptoms, serum thyroxine, TRAb, thyroid ultrasound and orbital computed tomography. Ficoll-Paque density gradient centrifugation was used to isolate PBMCs from around 9.1 ml of fresh peripheral blood. Total RNA was extracted using Trizol reagent, and RNA quality was checked on an Agilent 2100 Bioanalyzer. Inclusive of the bounding cysteine and phenylalanine, the CDR3 is 13 residues long. The only DNA kept is the CDR3, 39 bases in frame from the first base. The germline V gene sets CDR1 to SQVTM and CDR2 to ANQGSEA. Between the V and J ends, shortened by 3 bases and 0 bases respectively, the junction contains 9 bases.

The sample holds many counts of this clonotype. The antigen it binds to is not known. No qualities accompany the bases; no much larger clone lies one base away. The sample was peripheral blood. The V and J genes are TRBV29-1 and TRBJ2-7; no D gene call is confident. The receptor was isolated from a middle-aged woman with Graves' ophthalmopathy. Donor details come from another sample of the same person, matched by shared clones. The CDR3 region has the sequence CSVEVESSYEQYF. The base sequence is TGCAGCGTTGAGGTGGAGAGCTCCTACGAGCAGTACTTC.